This entry lists 28 T cell receptor beta chains sequenced from one sample in a study of T cell responses to AZD1222 COVID-19 vaccine. Here immunoSEQ multiplex PCR was the method, and the copy in TCRdb shows in-frame clones only, minus some. The sample records around 83,000 clones, around 90% being singletons. The sample was peripheral blood, taken on day 0 of AZD1222 vaccination. These receptors were collected from an adult in good health.

CDR3: CASTSGHSGANVLTF. CDR3 DNA: TGTGCCAGTACCTCCGGACACTCTGGGGCCAACGTCCTGACTTTC. This chain links TRBV19 with TRBJ2-6, with D tentatively TRBD1 (5 bases). In germline, CDR1 is LNHDA, CDR2 SQIVND (reference sequence). The V end was cut by 7 bases, the J end by 0 bases, with 10 bases between. CDR3 length: 15 residues.

This clone turned up a few times. The chain employs TRBV6-5 and TRBJ1-2, with 8 bases that match TRBD1. This CDR3 is built from 13 residues. Germline V CDR1 and CDR2: MNHEY, SVGAGI. After removal of 2 bases from V and 4 bases from J, the junction contained 0 bases not matched to a gene. The CDR3, as DNA: TGTGCCAGCAGTTACACAGGGGGCTATGGCTACACCTTC. This translates into CASSYTGGYGYTF.

This clone was found once. The chain couples TRBV29-1 to TRBJ2-5; D is possibly TRBD1 or TRBD2 (7 bases each). Germline CDR1 SQVTM, CDR2 ANQGSEA. V lost 4 bases and J lost 4, with 13 bases in between. The length of the CDR3 is 13 residues. The CDR3 nucleotides are TGCAGCGTTGGGGGAGGGGGCGCAGAGACCCAGTACTTC. Translating gives CSVGGGGAETQYF. The full variable domain, rest sourced from reference TRBV29-1 and TRBJ2-5, is SAVISQKPSRDICQRGTSLTIQCQVDSQVTMMFWYRQQPGQSLTLIATANQGSEATYESGFVIDKFPISRPNLTFSTLTVSNMSPEDSSIYLCSVGGGGAETQYFGPGTRLLVL.

The rearrangement links TRBV6-5 to TRBJ2-2, with D perhaps assigned TRBD1 or TRBD2 (5 bases each). The CDR3 length is 15 residues. CDR1 MNHEY and CDR2 SVGAGI come from the germline V gene. Trimming removed 2 bases from V and 0 bases from J, with 7 bases in between. CDR3 residues: CASSYGTTNTGELFF. CDR3 DNA: TGTGCCAGCAGTTACGGGACGACGAACACCGGGGAGCTGTTTTTT.

V gene TRBV30 combines with J gene TRBJ2-5; no definite D call. The CDR3 length is 14 residues. CDR1 GTSNPN and CDR2 SVGIG come from the germline V gene (reference sequence). Deletions cut 0 bases from V and 3 bases from J, with 11 bases between. The CDR3 DNA reads TGTGCCTGGAGTGTACTGTTCCCTGAAGAGACCCAGTACTTC. Residues: CAWSVLFPEETQYF.

The V call is TRBV11-3, the J call TRBJ2-1; 10 positions match TRBD2. Germline assignment: CDR1 SGHNT and CDR2 YENEEA. This CDR3 region has 16 residues. J gave up 7 bases and V 5 bases, and 11 bases lay outside the gene matches. The CDR3, as DNA: TGTGCCAGCAGCCCAGGATCCGGGACTAGCGTTAATGAGCAGTTCTTC. It is translated as CASSPGSGTSVNEQFF.

The CDR3 region has the DNA TGCAGCGTTCGCGTAATGAACACTGAAGCTTTCTTT. It is translated as CSVRVMNTEAFF. The chain recombines TRBV29-1 with TRBJ1-1; D gene uncertain. The CDR3 sequence is 12 residues long. V shed 5 bases and J shed 0 bases, with 7 bases lying between them. Germline-derived CDR1 and CDR2 are SQVTM and ANQGSEA. Full variable domain (rest looked up from reference TRBV29-1 and TRBJ1-1): SAVISQKPSRDICQRGTSLTIQCQVDSQVTMMFWYRQQPGQSLTLIATANQGSEATYESGFVIDKFPISRPNLTFSTLTVSNMSPEDSSIYLCSVRVMNTEAFFGQGTRLTVV.

Details on this clone: The sample contains more than one DNA sequence encoding this CDR3. The chain is built from TRBV18 and TRBJ2-7, with D perhaps matching TRBD1 (5 bases). Germline-derived CDR1 and CDR2 are KGHSH and LQKENI. The CDR3 is 15 amino acids. Between the trimmed V and J ends, which lost 3 bases and 6 bases, there was a span of 18 bases. CDR3 nucleotide sequence: TGTGCCAGCTCACCTCCAGGCTTAGGGGCCTCCGAGCAGTACTTC. Translation: CASSPPGLGASEQYF.

The chain carries TRBV13 and TRBJ1-5; D is undetermined. The V gene's germline CDR1 is PRHDT and CDR2 FYEKMQ (reference sequence). The germline V and J ends were trimmed by 1 base and 6 bases, with 4 bases remaining between them. The CDR3 has 12 residues. Here the CDR3 DNA reads TGTGCCAGCAGCTTAGAGGGTCAGCCCCAGCATTTT. Protein product: CASSLEGQPQHF.

This chain uses TRBV19 with TRBJ2-1, with TRBD2 matching 10 bases. This CDR3 region has 19 residues. The V gene end was trimmed by 4 bases and the J gene end by 3 bases; junction bases not matched to a gene: 15. Germline lookup yields CDR1 LNHDA and CDR2 SQIVND (reference sequence). The CDR3 loop reads CASSKRRISGRTDYNEQFF. The CDR3 DNA follows: TGTGCCAGTAGTAAGAGACGGATTAGCGGGAGGACCGACTACAATGAGCAGTTCTTC.

The gene calls are TRBV3-1 (or the pseudogene TRBV3-2) and TRBJ2-2, with D perhaps being TRBD1 or TRBD2 (6 bases each). Germline V gene data show CDR1 as LGHDT and CDR2 as YNNKEL (reference sequence). Trimming pared 6 bases from V and 4 bases from J, leaving 15 bases between. The CDR3 length is 15 residues. DNA of the CDR3: TGTGCCAGCAGTAAGAGACAGGAGGGCACCGGGGAGCTGTTTTTT. It translates to CASSKRQEGTGELFF.

The chain links TRBV6-5 to TRBJ2-3; TRBD2 is a possible D gene (5 bases). This CDR3 has 16 amino acids. V was trimmed by 0 bases and J by 2 bases, leaving 12 bases between them. Germline CDR1 and CDR2: MNHEY and SVGAGI. The CDR3 DNA reads as TGTGCCAGCAGTTACTCGTACGCTAGCCTCACAGATACGCAGTATTTT. Protein product: CASSYSYASLTDTQYF.

The chain links TRBV5-8 to TRBJ2-7; no firm D call. V shed 0 bases and J shed 3 bases, with 13 bases lying between them. The CDR3 is 15 amino acids. CDR1 is SGHTS, CDR2 YDEGEE, per germline. The CDR3 coding sequence is TGTGCCAGCAGCTTGGGCCTAGGGAACATCTACGAGCAGTACTTC. This gives the protein CASSLGLGNIYEQYF.

The rearrangement uses TRBV4-1 and TRBJ2-1; D gene ambiguous. CDR3 size: 14 residues. Germline values: CDR1 MGHRA, CDR2 YSYEKL. Deletions cut 0 bases from V and 9 bases from J, with 12 bases between. CDR3 nucleotides: TGCGCCAGCAGCCAAGAAGCCCCACCATCTGAGCAGTTCTTC. Encoded protein: CASSQEAPPSEQFF.

The rearrangement uses TRBV29-1 and TRBJ1-2; unclear D gene. Trimming stripped 6 bases from V and 8 bases from J, with 25 bases between. Germline CDR1 is SQVTM and CDR2 is ANQGSEA. The length of the CDR3 is 15 residues. Here the CDR3 reads CSVPLAGLRAIGYTF. CDR3 nucleotide sequence: TGCAGCGTACCCTTGGCAGGACTAAGGGCCATCGGCTACACCTTC.

The chain uses TRBV28 and TRBJ1-2; the D gene is possibly TRBD1 (6 bases). V lost 2 bases to trimming and J lost 13 bases, with 14 bases between them. Germline V gene data show CDR1 as MDHEN and CDR2 as SYDVKM. The CDR3 spans 12 residues. As DNA, the CDR3 is TGTGCCAGCAGTTTAGAGGCAGGGGCCTTCACCTTC. Translating it yields CASSLEAGAFTF.

This clone appeared once. CDR3 protein: CASSFRRGIKGAFF. The CDR3 DNA reads TGTGCCAGCAGTTTTCGCAGGGGGATTAAGGGAGCTTTCTTT. V gene TRBV28 combines with J gene TRBJ1-1; 7 bases line up with TRBD1. Germline V gene sequence: CDR1 MDHEN, CDR2 SYDVKM. CDR3 length equals 14 residues. V was pared by 3 bases and J by 10 bases, with 11 bases of the junction left unmatched.

For the CDR3, the DNA is TGTGCCAGCAGTACTACCGGGGCCTCTTCTAAAAGCTACACCTTC. Its translation is CASSTTGASSKSYTF. The chain has TRBV28 and TRBJ1-2; tentatively, D is TRBD1 (5 bases). Per germline, CDR1 MDHEN and CDR2 SYDVKM. There are 15 residues in the CDR3. Trimming took off 5 bases at V and 9 bases at J, with 22 bases between the two ends.

This clone has only one observation. This chain links TRBV5-1 with TRBJ2-7; D remains unclear. The germline V gene has CDR1 SGHRS and CDR2 YFSETQ. Between the trimmed V and J ends, which lost 3 bases and 4 bases, there was a span of 8 bases. The CDR3 length is 12 residues. CDR3 residues: CASSSGFYEQYF. The CDR3 DNA reads as TGCGCCAGCAGCTCCGGGTTTTACGAGCAGTACTTC.

The CDR3 DNA is TGTGCCAGCAGCCAAGATCGCCTAGCGGGAGGCCATGAGCAGTTCTTC. Encoded protein: CASSQDRLAGGHEQFF. The chain is built from TRBV3-1 (or the pseudogene TRBV3-2) and TRBJ2-1; TRBD2 agrees at 11 bases. J lost 8 bases, V lost 0 bases, and 6 bases had no gene match. Germline loops: CDR1 LGHDT, CDR2 YNNKEL (reference sequence). The CDR3 contains 16 residues.

This chain links TRBV6-5 with TRBJ2-3, with 9 nucleotides matching TRBD1. CDR1 is MNHEY and CDR2 is SVGAGI in the germline V gene. The CDR3 contains 13 residues. The V segment lost 5 bases and the J segment 8 bases; nucleotides outside the gene matches: 5. The CDR3 spells CASSPTGGSTQYF. The CDR3 DNA sequence: TGTGCCAGCAGTCCCACAGGGGGCTCTACGCAGTATTTT.

The chain combines TRBV5-1 with TRBJ2-2; 8 bases line up with TRBD1. V was pared by 4 bases and J by 8 bases, with 10 bases of the junction left unmatched. This CDR3 region has 15 residues. The V gene's germline CDR1 is SGHRS and CDR2 YFSETQ. The CDR3, as DNA: TGCGCCAGCAGCCCTTCGACAGGGGAGGTGGGGGAGCTGTTTTTT. Amino acid sequence: CASSPSTGEVGELFF. Filled out from reference TRBV5-1 and TRBJ2-2, the complete variable domain reads KAGVTQTPRYLIKTRGQQVTLSCSPISGHRSVSWYQQTPGQGLQFLFEYFSETQRNKGNFPGRFSGRQFSNSRSEMNVSTLELGDSALYLCASSPSTGEVGELFFGEGSRLTVL.

J is TRBJ2-1 and V is TRBV5-1; 7 bases map to TRBD2. V was pared by 4 bases and J by 2 bases, with 6 bases of the junction left unmatched. CDR3 size: 15 residues. Germline V gene data show CDR1 as SGHRS and CDR2 as YFSETQ. The CDR3 DNA reads as TGCGCCAGCAGCGGGGGGGACCCCACCTACAATGAGCAGTTCTTC. This gives the protein CASSGGDPTYNEQFF.

J is TRBJ2-3 and V is TRBV18; 8 bases map to TRBD2. Germline V gene lookup returns CDR1 KGHSH and CDR2 LQKENI. The CDR3 is 14 amino acids. The junction had 8 bases not matched to a gene; V was cut back by 3 bases and J by 9 bases. CDR3: CASSPSQSGRTQYF. In DNA form, the CDR3 reads TGTGCCAGCTCACCGAGCCAGAGCGGGAGAACGCAGTATTTT. Combining the CDR3 with reference TRBV18 and TRBJ2-3 gives the whole variable domain NAGVMQNPRHLVRRRGQEARLRCSPMKGHSHVYWYRQLPEEGLKFMVYLQKENIIDESGMPKERFSAEFPKEGPSILRIQQVVRGDSAAYFCASSPSQSGRTQYFGPGTRLTVL.

V usage is TRBV19 and J usage is TRBJ1-5; TRBD1 matches at 10 bases. V lost 3 bases to trimming and J lost 6 bases; unmatched junction nucleotides: 5. CDR3 size: 15 residues. CDR1 LNHDA and CDR2 SQIVND come from the germline V gene (reference sequence). CDR3 DNA: TGTGCCAGTAGTATCGTGGGACAGGGGAGTCAGCCCCAGCATTTT. The encoded protein is CASSIVGQGSQPQHF. The variable domain in full, completed from reference TRBV19 and TRBJ1-5, reads DGGITQSPKYLFRKEGQNVTLSCEQNLNHDAMYWYRQDPGQGLRLIYYSQIVNDFQKGDIAEGYSVSREKKESFPLTVTSAQKNPTAFYLCASSIVGQGSQPQHFGDGTRLSIL.

The CDR3 region is CASSSYPRTNNYEQYF. The CDR3 bases are TGTGCCAGCAGCTCTTACCCTAGGACTAACAACTACGAGCAGTACTTC. V is TRBV7-9 and J is TRBJ2-7; weak D call: TRBD2 (6 bases). Germline CDR1 reads SEHNR; CDR2 reads FQNEAQ (reference sequence). The CDR3 has 16 amino acids. V was cut by 4 bases and J by 3 bases, with 19 bases left in between. The full variable domain, with the rest looked up from reference TRBV7-9 and TRBJ2-7, is DTGVSQNPRHKITKRGQNVTFRCDPISEHNRLYWYRQTLGQGPEFLTYFQNEAQLEKSRLLSDRFSAERPKGSFSTLEIQRTEQGDSAMYLCASSSYPRTNNYEQYFGPGTRLTVT.

The chain joins TRBV30 to TRBJ1-2; TRBD1 matches at 8 bases. The CDR3 is 17 amino acids. In germline, CDR1 is GTSNPN, CDR2 SVGIG (reference sequence). Trimming at V came to 5 bases and at J to 4 bases, leaving 18 bases not matched to a gene. In DNA, the CDR3 is TGTGCCTGGTTCCCGCAACGGACAGGGCACCTCTCCTATGGCTACACCTTC. Residues: CAWFPQRTGHLSYGYTF.

This chain links TRBV27 with TRBJ1-1, with D hard to call. The CDR3 covers 13 residues. The germline CDR1 and CDR2 sequences are MNHEY and SMNVEV (reference sequence). Trimming removed 6 bases at V and 7 bases at J, with 15 bases between. The CDR3 reads CASSQSGGLEAFF. CDR3 nucleotides: TGTGCCAGCAGCCAAAGCGGTGGTCTTGAAGCTTTCTTT.